Below are 32 T cell receptor beta chains sequenced from a single sample in a study of OX40 agonist ivuxolimab in advanced cancers. Measured with immunoSEQ multiplex PCR; TCRdb has only the in-frame clones, and not every one. The sample contains 120,000 or so clones, roughly 90% of which appear only once. Here the sequenced sample was CD4+ or CD8+ T cells sorted from blood, taken in a trial of the OX40 agonist ivuxolimab. Receptors originate from an adult with an advanced solid tumor such as melanoma, head and neck, liver or kidney cancer.

The gene calls are TRBV19 and TRBJ1-5, with 7 nucleotides matching TRBD1. Trimming cost V 0 bases and J 6 bases; bases outside gene matches: 8. The germline CDR1 and CDR2 sequences are LNHDA and SQIVND (reference sequence). This CDR3 region has 16 residues. This CDR3 is CASSIEAGQLIQPQHF. CDR3 in DNA: TGTGCCAGTAGTATAGAGGCGGGACAGTTAATTCAGCCCCAGCATTTT.

The chain has TRBV5-4 and TRBJ2-2; no clear D gene. Deletions cut 4 bases from V and 2 bases from J, with 9 bases between. This CDR3 contains 14 residues. From germline, CDR1 is SGHNT and CDR2 YYREEE (reference sequence). CDR3 in DNA: TGTGCCAGCAGCCCCAGGCGTAACACCGGGGAGCTGTTTTTT. This codes for CASSPRRNTGELFF.

The sample holds one count of this clone. The rearrangement joins TRBV7-8 to TRBJ2-6; D ambiguous. Germline CDR1 SGHVS, CDR2 FQNEAQ. V lost 1 base, J lost 5 bases, and 9 bases lay in between. The CDR3 sequence is 15 residues long. CDR3: CASSLGGLWANVLTF. The CDR3 DNA is TGTGCCAGCAGCTTAGGAGGATTATGGGCCAACGTCCTGACTTTC.

The J gene is TRBJ1-1, the V gene TRBV2, with D perhaps TRBD1 (5 bases). The CDR3 loop spans 12 amino acids. The germline V gene encodes CDR1 SNHLY and CDR2 FYNNEI. The V gene lost 6 bases and the J gene lost 3 bases, with 8 bases spanning the gap. The CDR3: CASRYRYTEAFF. In DNA form, the CDR3 reads TGTGCCAGCAGGTACAGGTACACTGAAGCTTTCTTT. The variable domain in full, with the rest retrieved from reference TRBV2 and TRBJ1-1, is EPEVTQTPSHQVTQMGQEVILRCVPISNHLYFYWYRQILGQKVEFLVSFYNNEISEKSEIFDDQFSVERPDGSNFTLKIRSTKLEDSAMYFCASRYRYTEAFFGQGTRLTVV.

The gene calls are TRBV5-6 and TRBJ1-5; D gene unclear. CDR1 and CDR2 from the germline V gene are SGHDT and YYEEEE. V lost 0 bases to trimming and J lost 7 bases, with 8 bases between them. The CDR3 is 13 residues long. CDR3 nucleotide sequence: TGTGCCAGCAGCTTGGTGGGTAGACAGCCCCAGCATTTT. Protein product: CASSLVGRQPQHF.

The rearrangement uses TRBV5-8 and TRBJ2-7, with 7 nucleotides matching TRBD1. This CDR3 comprises 13 residues. CDR1 and CDR2 from the germline V gene are SGHTS and YDEGEE. After removal of 7 bases from V and 2 bases from J, the junction contained 6 bases not matched to a gene. The CDR3 region is CASVGTVPYEQYF. CDR3 sequence (DNA): TGTGCCAGCGTCGGGACAGTTCCCTACGAGCAGTACTTC.

V and J are TRBV5-6 and TRBJ2-3; D may be TRBD2 (5 bases). Trimming left V 0 bases short and J 0 bases short, with 14 bases between. Germline CDR1 SGHDT, CDR2 YYEEEE. The CDR3 is 17 residues long. The CDR3 bases are TGTGCCAGCAGCTTGGCCAAATTGAGGGTGAGCACAGATACGCAGTATTTT. This gives the protein CASSLAKLRVSTDTQYF.

The chain joins TRBV7-9 to TRBJ1-5, with D possibly TRBD1 on 6 matching bases. This CDR3 has 14 residues. Germline V gene lookup returns CDR1 SEHNR and CDR2 FQNEAQ (reference sequence). Trimming removed 3 bases from V and 7 bases from J, with 13 bases in between. Here the CDR3 DNA reads TGTGCCAGCAGCTTTTCTGGGGGCAGGCAGCCCCAGCATTTT. As protein: CASSFSGGRQPQHF.

The CDR3 DNA reads as TGTGCCTGGAGTGTACCGTTGACGGGCGTTGACTATGGCTACACCTTC. Encoded protein: CAWSVPLTGVDYGYTF. The chain links TRBV30 to TRBJ1-2, with D hard to call. The germline CDR1 and CDR2 sequences are GTSNPN and SVGIG (reference sequence). CDR3 size: 16 residues. V was trimmed by 0 bases and J by 3 bases, leaving 17 bases between them.

The CDR3 reads CASSVIREVSYGYTF. For the CDR3, the DNA is TGTGCCAGCAGCGTGATCCGGGAGGTTAGCTATGGCTACACCTTC. The chain employs TRBV4-2 and TRBJ1-2; D gene uncertain. The CDR3 has 15 amino acids. Deletions cut 5 bases from V and 4 bases from J, with 17 bases between. Per germline, CDR1 LGHNA and CDR2 YNFKEQ.

The chain combines TRBV7-2 with TRBJ1-1; no definite D call. V was clipped by 7 bases and J by 0 bases, with 9 bases between them. The CDR3 is made up of 13 amino acids. In germline, CDR1 is SGHTA, CDR2 FQGNSA. DNA of the CDR3: TGTGCCAGCAACTTTGGTATGAACACTGAAGCTTTCTTT. It is translated as CASNFGMNTEAFF.

The CDR3 loop reads CASSLAGGRTNYGYTF. CDR3 DNA: TGTGCCAGCAGCTTAGCGGGGGGCAGGACTAACTATGGCTACACCTTC. This chain uses TRBV7-2 with TRBJ1-2; a weak D match, TRBD1 (6 bases). Germline V lookup: CDR1 SGHTA, CDR2 FQGNSA. This CDR3 comprises 16 residues. Deletions cut 0 bases from V and 0 bases from J, with 11 bases between.

CDR3: CASSPTRVGRTDTQYF. CDR3 DNA sequence: TGTGCCAGCAGTCCTACGAGAGTCGGGCGCACAGATACGCAGTATTTT. The V and J genes are TRBV16 and TRBJ2-3; no definite D call. The CDR3 sequence is 16 residues long. The germline gives CDR1 KGHSY, CDR2 FQNENV. Deletions cut 6 bases from V and 1 base from J, with 17 bases between.

The gene calls are TRBV28 and TRBJ2-7, with D unresolved. Per germline, CDR1 MDHEN and CDR2 SYDVKM. Deletions cut 7 bases from V and 0 bases from J, with 22 bases between. The CDR3 is made up of 17 amino acids. CDR3 in amino acids: CASTATVAGRSSYEQYF. The CDR3 DNA reads as TGTGCCAGCACCGCCACGGTGGCAGGCCGTAGCTCCTACGAGCAGTACTTC.

The rearrangement links TRBV7-3 to TRBJ2-7; the D gene is possibly TRBD2 (6 bases). With 5 bases removed from V and 1 base from J, the gap between germline ends came to 12 bases. CDR3 length: 14 amino acids. CDR1 is SGHTA, CDR2 FQGTGA, per germline. The CDR3 coding sequence is TGTGCCAGCAGCCCACCGGGGGTTTCCTACGAGCAGTACTTC. Its translation: CASSPPGVSYEQYF.

This chain connects TRBV7-2 to TRBJ2-3, with 16 bases fitting TRBD2. Germline values: CDR1 SGHTA, CDR2 FQGNSA. CDR3 size: 19 residues. Trimming removed 4 bases from V and 5 bases from J; junction bases left unmatched: 12. CDR3 coding DNA: TGTGCCAGCAGCTCCCGAACCGGGACTAGCGGGAGGGCGGGAGATACGCAGTATTTT. Amino acid sequence: CASSSRTGTSGRAGDTQYF.

This clone was seen a few times. The gene calls are TRBV19 and TRBJ2-2, with D maybe TRBD2 (5 bases). CDR3 size: 15 residues. Germline values: CDR1 LNHDA, CDR2 SQIVND (reference sequence). V gave up 0 bases and J gave up 7 bases, with 12 bases separating them. Written as DNA, the CDR3 is TGTGCCAGTAGTATAGATCTCAGAGGGCTCGGGGAGCTGTTTTTT. It translates to CASSIDLRGLGELFF. Complete variable domain (other parts from reference TRBV19 and TRBJ2-2): DGGITQSPKYLFRKEGQNVTLSCEQNLNHDAMYWYRQDPGQGLRLIYYSQIVNDFQKGDIAEGYSVSREKKESFPLTVTSAQKNPTAFYLCASSIDLRGLGELFFGEGSRLTVL.

V gene TRBV5-1 combines with J gene TRBJ1-1; D is possibly TRBD1 (5 bases). Trimming cost V 0 bases and J 1 base, with 10 bases left between them. Germline V gives CDR1 SGHRS, CDR2 YFSETQ. The CDR3 sequence is 15 residues long. CDR3 coding DNA: TGCGCCAGCAGCTTGGAATCAGGGAGGAACACTGAAGCTTTCTTT. It encodes CASSLESGRNTEAFF.

The rearrangement joins TRBV6-1 to TRBJ1-2, with D possibly being TRBD1 (5 bases). Trimming took 4 bases from V and 3 from J, leaving 12 bases between them. Germline V CDR1 and CDR2: MNHNS, SASEGT. The CDR3 is 14 amino acids. Written as DNA, the CDR3 is TGTGCCAGCAGTGCCGATCCAGGGTACTATGGCTACACCTTC. This translates into CASSADPGYYGYTF.

The V and J genes are TRBV29-1 and TRBJ1-1; D is ambiguous. Germline V gives CDR1 SQVTM, CDR2 ANQGSEA. The CDR3 consists of 11 residues. V was trimmed by 3 bases and J by 3 bases, leaving 5 bases between them. CDR3 coding DNA: TGCAGCGTTGACCAGGACACTGAAGCTTTCTTT. This encodes CSVDQDTEAFF.

Here the CDR3 DNA reads TGTGCCAGTAGTACCTTTACAGATACGCAGTATTTT. Protein sequence: CASSTFTDTQYF. The rearrangement uses TRBV19 and TRBJ2-3; no definite D call. The CDR3 is 12 residues long. The V and J ends lost 4 bases and 3 bases respectively, with 5 bases between them. From germline, CDR1 is LNHDA and CDR2 SQIVND (reference sequence).

The J gene is TRBJ2-1, the V gene TRBV11-2; maybe TRBD2 (5 bases). Germline V CDR1 and CDR2: SGHAT, FQNNGV. The ends were cut back, 1 base at V and 11 bases at J, with 15 bases in the middle. This CDR3 is built from 14 residues. CDR3 nucleotides: TGTGCCAGCAGCTTAGTGTTCGAGGGCTCTAAGCAGTTCTTC. It specifies CASSLVFEGSKQFF.

The CDR3: CASSPRLGRTGANVLTF. CDR3 DNA: TGTGCCAGCAGCCCCCGTTTGGGCCGTACTGGGGCCAACGTCCTGACTTTC. The rearrangement uses TRBV7-3 and TRBJ2-6; D is undetermined. V lost 5 bases and J 2 bases, leaving 16 bases between the germline ends. The V gene's germline CDR1 is SGHTA and CDR2 FQGTGA. This CDR3 is 17 amino acids long.

The CDR3 reads CASSSQAISYGYTF. DNA for the CDR3: TGTGCCAGCAGTTCACAGGCAATTAGCTATGGCTACACCTTC. The chain combines TRBV6-5 with TRBJ1-2; D is perhaps TRBD1 (5 bases). The CDR3 extends over 14 amino acids. In germline, CDR1 is MNHEY, CDR2 SVGAGI. V was clipped by 4 bases and J by 4 bases, with 13 bases between them.

The chain recombines TRBV4-3 with TRBJ2-5, with TRBD2 matching over 7 bases. CDR1 and CDR2 from the germline V gene are LGHNA and YSLEER. The CDR3 spans 15 residues. Trimming at V came to 4 bases and at J to 1 base, leaving 6 bases not matched to a gene. The CDR3 sequence is CASSLTRERQETQYF. CDR3 nucleotides: TGCGCCAGCAGCCTCACGCGGGAGCGCCAAGAGACCCAGTACTTC.

The table lists this clone with a count of one. The chain uses TRBV7-2 and TRBJ2-1; D is uncertain. The CDR3 runs 14 residues. Germline V CDR1 and CDR2: SGHTA, FQGNSA. With 5 bases removed from V and 6 bases from J, the gap between germline ends came to 14 bases. The CDR3: CASSPPRVLNEQFF. The CDR3 region has the DNA TGTGCCAGCAGCCCGCCTAGGGTTCTCAATGAGCAGTTCTTC.

This sequence joins TRBV9 and TRBJ1-3; D gene unclear. Germline lookup yields CDR1 SGDLS and CDR2 YYNGEE. The CDR3 has 14 amino acids. V was clipped by 4 bases and J by 1 base, with 9 bases between them. CDR3 amino acids: CASSFGQSGNTIYF. CDR3 coding DNA: TGTGCCAGCAGCTTTGGGCAGTCTGGAAACACCATATATTTT. The entire variable domain, with the rest obtained from reference TRBV9 and TRBJ1-3, is as follows: DSGVTQTPKHLITATGQRVTLRCSPRSGDLSVYWYQQSLDQGLQFLIQYYNGEERAKGNILERFSAQQFPDLHSELNLSSLELGDSALYFCASSFGQSGNTIYFGEGSWLTVV.

This chain links TRBV18 with TRBJ1-6; 7 nucleotides line up with TRBD1. J was trimmed by 12 bases and V by 4 bases; bases with no gene match: 6. The length of the CDR3 is 13 residues. Germline CDR1 reads KGHSH; CDR2 reads LQKENI. The chain's CDR3 is CASSRQGEIPLHF. The CDR3 nucleotides read TGTGCCAGCTCACGTCAGGGGGAAATACCCCTCCACTTT.

The table lists this clone with a count of one. V is TRBV30 and J is TRBJ2-2; TRBD2 might be the D (6 bases). Germline V gene lookup returns CDR1 GTSNPN and CDR2 SVGIG (reference sequence). CDR3 length: 17 amino acids. Trimming took off 3 bases at V and 4 bases at J, with 21 bases between the two ends. CDR3: CAWRVSPGAPGTGELFF. CDR3 nucleotide sequence: TGTGCCTGGAGGGTTTCTCCGGGAGCCCCCGGCACCGGGGAGCTGTTTTTT. The whole variable domain, filled in from reference TRBV30 and TRBJ2-2, reads SQTIHQWPATLVQPVGSPLSLECTVEGTSNPNLYWYRQAAGRGLQLLFYSVGIGQISSEVPQNLSASRPQDRQFILSSKKLLLSDSGFYLCAWRVSPGAPGTGELFFGEGSRLTVL.

Comments on this clone: The same CDR3 arises from other DNA sequences in this sample as well. The V and J genes are TRBV25-1 and TRBJ1-2; possibly TRBD1 for D (5 bases). This CDR3 has 12 amino acids. Trimming pared 3 bases from V and 7 bases from J, leaving 9 bases between. CDR1 MGHDK and CDR2 SYGVNS come from the germline V gene. The CDR3 DNA is TGTGCCAGCAGTGAGGGGGGTAGTGGCTACACCTTC. Residues: CASSEGGSGYTF.

This clone was recorded only once. The chain combines TRBV6-1 with TRBJ1-6; TRBD1 might be the D (5 bases). CDR3 size: 12 residues. CDR1 is MNHNS, CDR2 SASEGT, per germline. V was pared by 8 bases and J by 8 bases, with 10 bases between. This chain's CDR3 is CASRGIDSPLHF. The CDR3 DNA reads as TGTGCCAGCCGGGGGATTGATTCACCCCTCCACTTT.

V is TRBV2 and J is TRBJ1-1; D unclear. Germline loops: CDR1 SNHLY, CDR2 FYNNEI. The CDR3 loop spans 11 amino acids. V was clipped by 4 bases and J by 4 bases, with 4 bases between them. CDR3 residues: CASSGRTEAFF. CDR3 bases: TGTGCCAGCAGTGGGCGCACTGAAGCTTTCTTT.